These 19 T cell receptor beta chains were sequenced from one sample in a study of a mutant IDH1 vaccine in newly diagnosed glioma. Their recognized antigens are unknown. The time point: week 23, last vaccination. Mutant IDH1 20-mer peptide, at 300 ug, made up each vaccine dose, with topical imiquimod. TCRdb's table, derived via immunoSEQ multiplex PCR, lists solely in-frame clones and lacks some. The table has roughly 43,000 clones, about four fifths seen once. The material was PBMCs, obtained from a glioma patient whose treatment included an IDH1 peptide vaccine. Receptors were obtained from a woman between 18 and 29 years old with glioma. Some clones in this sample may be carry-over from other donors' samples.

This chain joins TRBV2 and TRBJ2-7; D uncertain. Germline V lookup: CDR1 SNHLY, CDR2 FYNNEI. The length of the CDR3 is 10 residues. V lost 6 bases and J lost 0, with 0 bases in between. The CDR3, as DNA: TGTGCCAGCAGCTCCTACGAGCAGTACTTC. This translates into CASSSYEQYF.

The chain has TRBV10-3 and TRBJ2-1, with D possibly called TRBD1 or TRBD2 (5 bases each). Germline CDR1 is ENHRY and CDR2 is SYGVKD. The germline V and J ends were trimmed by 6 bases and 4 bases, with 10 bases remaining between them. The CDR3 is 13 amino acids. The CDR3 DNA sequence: TGTGCCATCAGAGGTGGGACGTACAATGAGCAGTTCTTC. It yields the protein CAIRGGTYNEQFF.

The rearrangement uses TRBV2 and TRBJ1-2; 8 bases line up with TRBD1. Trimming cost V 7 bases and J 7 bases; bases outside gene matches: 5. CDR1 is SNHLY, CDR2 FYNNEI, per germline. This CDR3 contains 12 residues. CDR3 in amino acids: CASITGGFGYTF. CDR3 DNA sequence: TGTGCCAGCATCACAGGGGGGTTTGGCTACACCTTC.

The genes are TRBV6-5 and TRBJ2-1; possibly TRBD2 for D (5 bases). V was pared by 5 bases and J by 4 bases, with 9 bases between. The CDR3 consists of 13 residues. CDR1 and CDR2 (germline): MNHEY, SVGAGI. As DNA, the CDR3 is TGTGCCAGCAGTACGGACTTTTACAATGAGCAGTTCTTC. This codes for CASSTDFYNEQFF.

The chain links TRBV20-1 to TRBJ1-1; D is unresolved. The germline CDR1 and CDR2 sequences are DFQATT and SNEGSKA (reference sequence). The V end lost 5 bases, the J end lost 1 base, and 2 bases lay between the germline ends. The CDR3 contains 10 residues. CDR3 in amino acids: CSAWNTEAFF. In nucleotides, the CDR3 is TGCAGTGCTTGGAACACTGAAGCTTTCTTT.

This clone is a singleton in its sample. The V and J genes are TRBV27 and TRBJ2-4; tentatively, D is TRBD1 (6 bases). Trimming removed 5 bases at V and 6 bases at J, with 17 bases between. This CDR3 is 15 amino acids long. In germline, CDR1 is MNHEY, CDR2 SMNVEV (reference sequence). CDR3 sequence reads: CASSLRAGVGNIQYF. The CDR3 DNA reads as TGTGCCAGCAGTCTAAGGGCAGGGGTAGGAAACATTCAGTACTTC.

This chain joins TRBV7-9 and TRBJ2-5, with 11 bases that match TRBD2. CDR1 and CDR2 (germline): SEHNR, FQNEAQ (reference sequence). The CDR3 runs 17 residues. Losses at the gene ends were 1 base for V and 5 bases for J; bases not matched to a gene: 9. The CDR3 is CASSLGASGGPGETQYF. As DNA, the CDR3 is TGTGCCAGCAGCTTAGGGGCTAGCGGGGGGCCCGGGGAGACCCAGTACTTC.

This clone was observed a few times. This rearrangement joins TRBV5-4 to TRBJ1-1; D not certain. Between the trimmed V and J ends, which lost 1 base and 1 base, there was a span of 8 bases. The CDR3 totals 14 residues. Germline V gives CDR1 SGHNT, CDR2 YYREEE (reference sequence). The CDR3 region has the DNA TGTGCCAGCAGCTTGCCGCAGAAGAACACTGAAGCTTTCTTT. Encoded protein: CASSLPQKNTEAFF.

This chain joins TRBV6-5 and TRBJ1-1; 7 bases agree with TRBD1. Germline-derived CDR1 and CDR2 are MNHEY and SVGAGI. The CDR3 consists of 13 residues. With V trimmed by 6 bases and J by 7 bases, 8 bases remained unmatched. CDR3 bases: TGTGCCAGCAGCCTAACAGGGGCAGGTGAAGCTTTCTTT. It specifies CASSLTGAGEAFF.

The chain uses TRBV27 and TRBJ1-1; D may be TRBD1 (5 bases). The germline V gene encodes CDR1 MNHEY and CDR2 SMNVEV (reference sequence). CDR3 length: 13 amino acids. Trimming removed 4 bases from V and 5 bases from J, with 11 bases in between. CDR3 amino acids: CASSYQGGTEAFF. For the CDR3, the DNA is TGTGCCAGCAGTTACCAGGGAGGAACTGAAGCTTTCTTT.

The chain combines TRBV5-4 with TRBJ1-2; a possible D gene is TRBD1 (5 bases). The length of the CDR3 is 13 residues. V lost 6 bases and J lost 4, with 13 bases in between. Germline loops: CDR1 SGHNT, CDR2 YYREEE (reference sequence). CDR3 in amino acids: CASTNRQPYGYTF. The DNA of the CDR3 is TGTGCCAGCACCAATAGACAGCCCTATGGCTACACCTTC.

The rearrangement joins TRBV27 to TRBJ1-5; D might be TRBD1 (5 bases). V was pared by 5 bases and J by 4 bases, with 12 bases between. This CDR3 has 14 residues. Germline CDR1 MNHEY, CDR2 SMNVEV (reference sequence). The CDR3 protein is CASSPRRDNQPQHF. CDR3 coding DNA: TGTGCCAGCAGTCCCCGCAGGGATAATCAGCCCCAGCATTTT.

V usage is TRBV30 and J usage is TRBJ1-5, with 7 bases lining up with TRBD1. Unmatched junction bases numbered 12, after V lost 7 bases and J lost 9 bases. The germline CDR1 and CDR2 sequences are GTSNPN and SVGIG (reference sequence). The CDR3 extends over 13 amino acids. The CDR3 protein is CAFTDRRDGPQHF. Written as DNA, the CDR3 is TGTGCCTTCACGGACAGGCGAGATGGGCCCCAGCATTTT.

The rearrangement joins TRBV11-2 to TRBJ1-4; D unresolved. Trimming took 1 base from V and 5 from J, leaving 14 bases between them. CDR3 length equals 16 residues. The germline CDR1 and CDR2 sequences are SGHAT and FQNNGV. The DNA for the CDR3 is TGTGCCAGCAGCTTAGGGGGTTCATCGGGGAATGAAAAACTGTTTTTT. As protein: CASSLGGSSGNEKLFF. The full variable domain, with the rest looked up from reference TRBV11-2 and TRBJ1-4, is EAGVAQSPRYKIIEKRQSVAFWCNPISGHATLYWYQQILGQGPKLLIQFQNNGVVDDSQLPKDRFSAERLKGVDSTLKIQPAKLEDSAVYLCASSLGGSSGNEKLFFGSGTQLSVL.

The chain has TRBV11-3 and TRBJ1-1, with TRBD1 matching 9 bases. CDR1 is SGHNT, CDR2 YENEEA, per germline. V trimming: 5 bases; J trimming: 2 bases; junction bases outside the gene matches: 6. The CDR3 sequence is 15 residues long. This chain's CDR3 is CASSVPGQGNTEAFF. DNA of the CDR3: TGTGCCAGCAGCGTACCGGGACAGGGCAACACTGAAGCTTTCTTT.

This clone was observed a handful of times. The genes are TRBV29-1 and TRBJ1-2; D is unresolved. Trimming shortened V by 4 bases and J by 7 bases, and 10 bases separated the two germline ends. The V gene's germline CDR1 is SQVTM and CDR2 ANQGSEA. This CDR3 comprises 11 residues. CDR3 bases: TGCAGCGTTGGAGTCGGGTTTGGCTACACCTTC. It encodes CSVGVGFGYTF.

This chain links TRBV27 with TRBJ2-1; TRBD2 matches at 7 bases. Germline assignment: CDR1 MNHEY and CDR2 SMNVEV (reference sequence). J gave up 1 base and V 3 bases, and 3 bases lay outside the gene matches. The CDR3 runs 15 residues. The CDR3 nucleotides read TGTGCCAGCAGTTTCGGGGGGACTTCCTACAATGAGCAGTTCTTC. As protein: CASSFGGTSYNEQFF.

CDR3 nucleotides: TGTGCCAGCAGTTACAGGGGGCAGCCCCAGCATTTT. The encoded protein is CASSYRGQPQHF. This chain joins TRBV7-9 and TRBJ1-5; 8 bases are a match to TRBD1. In germline, CDR1 is SEHNR, CDR2 FQNEAQ (reference sequence). V lost 6 bases, J lost 7 bases, and 2 bases stayed unmatched. This CDR3 spans 12 amino acids.

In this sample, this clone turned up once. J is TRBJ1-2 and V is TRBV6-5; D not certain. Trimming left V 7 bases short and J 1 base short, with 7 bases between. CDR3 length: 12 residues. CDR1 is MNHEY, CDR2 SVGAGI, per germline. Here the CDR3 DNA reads TGTGCCAGCATAGGGCTTAACTATGGCTACACCTTC. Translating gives CASIGLNYGYTF.